A single sample is the source of the 9 T cell receptor beta chains below, sequenced in a study of regulatory T cells in long-lasting Graves disease. In building TCR beta libraries, iRepertoire HTBI primers were used together with Arm-PCR of CDR3 regions. TCRdb reprocessed the multiplex PCR reads via MiXCR and lists one record per CDR3 protein. The data hold 250,000 to 300,000 distinct CDR3 sequences, with 20% to 25% observed a single time. As for time point: persistent/refractory GD, antithyroid drugs over 5 years with positive TRAb. PBMC-derived RNA was used for the TCR library. The material sequenced was peripheral blood mononuclear cells (PBMCs), taken when the disease was refractory, from a patient treated with antithyroid drugs. The source of these receptors is a female donor with Graves disease.

The chain carries TRBV20-1 and TRBJ2-3, with D possibly being TRBD2 (7 bases). Trimming pared 6 bases from V and 4 bases from J, leaving 8 bases between. CDR1 and CDR2 (germline): DFQATT, SNEGSKA (reference sequence). The CDR3 totals 11 residues. CDR3 sequence reads: CSAGGPDTQYF. The CDR3 DNA follows: TGCAGTGCCGGGGGGCCAGATACGCAGTATTTT.

In regard to this clonotype: A read error may be the cause here, since a much bigger clone is one base away. J is TRBJ2-1 and V is TRBV12-3 or TRBV12-4, with D possibly TRBD2 on 5 matching bases. The CDR3 has 14 residues. The germline V and J ends were trimmed by 5 bases and 5 bases, with 13 bases remaining between them. CDR3 in amino acids: CASSQAESHNEQFF. In DNA form, the CDR3 reads TGTGCCAGCAGTCAAGCGGAATCCCACAATGAGCAGTTCTTC.

This clonotype was seen many times. This CDR3 is CASSGGTGDRAFF. The CDR3 DNA reads TGTGCCAGCAGTGGGGGGACAGGGGATCGAGCTTTCTTT. The V gene is TRBV2, the J gene TRBJ1-1, with 10 bases lining up with TRBD1. CDR1 SNHLY and CDR2 FYNNEI come from the germline V gene. V gave up 4 bases and J gave up 10 bases; unmatched junction bases: 6. The CDR3 spans 13 residues.

In its sample, this clonotype was seen a few times. The chain couples TRBV6-1 to TRBJ1-1, with 7 nucleotides matching TRBD1. Germline CDR1 reads MNHNS; CDR2 reads SASEGT. V dropped 6 bases and J dropped 0; count of bases not matched to a gene: 1. CDR3 length equals 13 residues. The CDR3 DNA reads TGTGCCAGCAGCGACAGGGTGAACACTGAAGCTTTCTTT. Translated, it gives CASSDRVNTEAFF.

The CDR3 loop reads CASSLLPGGGWTGELFF. CDR3 coding DNA: TGTGCCAGCAGCTTATTACCCGGGGGCGGGTGGACCGGGGAGCTGTTTTTT. The rearrangement links TRBV7-3 to TRBJ2-2, with D perhaps TRBD1 or TRBD2 (6 bases each). This CDR3 comprises 17 residues. V shed 2 bases and J shed 5 bases, with 18 bases lying between them. CDR1 SGHTA and CDR2 FQGTGA come from the germline V gene.

This chain links TRBV18 with TRBJ2-7, with TRBD1 matching over 7 bases. Germline V gene lookup returns CDR1 KGHSH and CDR2 LQKENI. With V trimmed by 3 bases and J by 1 base, 3 bases remained unmatched. The CDR3 extends over 14 amino acids. The CDR3 is CASSPWDRSYEQYF. CDR3 sequence (DNA): TGTGCCAGCTCACCCTGGGACAGATCCTACGAGCAGTACTTC. The full variable domain, completed using reference TRBV18 and TRBJ2-7, is NAGVMQNPRHLVRRRGQEARLRCSPMKGHSHVYWYRQLPEEGLKFMVYLQKENIIDESGMPKERFSAEFPKEGPSILRIQQVVRGDSAAYFCASSPWDRSYEQYFGPGTRLTVT.

This clonotype was counted many times. The chain has TRBV2 and TRBJ2-5; D unresolved. V was pared by 2 bases and J by 0 bases, with 10 bases between. Germline V lookup: CDR1 SNHLY, CDR2 FYNNEI. This CDR3 spans 15 amino acids. CDR3 sequence (DNA): TGTGCCAGCAGTGAACTCGGGCAGAACCAAGAGACCCAGTACTTC. Translating gives CASSELGQNQETQYF.

The sample holds a few counts of this clonotype. The V gene is TRBV4-3, the J gene TRBJ1-1; unclear D gene. The CDR3 sequence is 14 residues long. CDR1 and CDR2 (germline): LGHNA, YSLEER. The V end was cut by 0 bases, the J end by 4 bases, with 9 bases between. This CDR3 is CASSQEGRGTEAFF. In DNA form, the CDR3 reads TGCGCCAGCAGCCAAGAGGGCAGAGGCACTGAAGCTTTCTTT.

The V and J genes are TRBV6-1 and TRBJ2-4, with 11 bases identical to TRBD2. V dropped 2 bases and J dropped 8; count of bases not matched to a gene: 17. Per germline, CDR1 MNHNS and CDR2 SASEGT. CDR3 length: 19 residues. The CDR3 loop is CASSERLAGYEPKTDIQYF. CDR3 nucleotide sequence: TGTGCCAGCAGTGAAAGACTAGCGGGATACGAGCCTAAAACGGACATTCAGTACTTC.